This TCR beta chain was profiled in a study of shared clonotypes between healthy human individuals. CDR1 SGHAT and CDR2 FQNNGV come from the germline V gene. The CDR3 runs 14 residues. V trimming: 1 base; J trimming: 3 bases; junction bases outside the gene matches: 3. CD45RO-negative cells were positively selected for CCR7, leaving out terminally differentiated effector memory CD45RA+ cells. As for this clone: The antigen remains undetermined.

General study findings and limits: Among the subsets, naive ones generally showed larger estimated richness than memory ones. It was observed that about 5% of naive CD4 clonotypes were shared across a handful of donors.

For every subset, genomic DNA was evenly distributed across several immunoSEQ plates. In the source study's methods: ImmunoSEQ yielded junction-only sequences lacking quality scores, so filtering differed. The table came from immunoSEQ multiplex PCR; TCRdb's copy has only in-frame clones and leaves some out. D and trimming were read from the DNA, whereas the V and J calls and clone size are those reported in that table. Among 800,000 to 950,000 clones listed, approximately 96% were seen once. Sequencing input: naive CD8+ T cells sorted from blood. The origin of this receptor is a man aged 30 to 39 in good health. The rearrangement joins TRBV11-2 to TRBJ2-7, with TRBD2 matching 7 bases. This chain's CDR3 is CASSLGGGGYEQYF. CDR3 nucleotide sequence: TGTGCCAGCAGCTTAGGTGGCGGGGGCTACGAGCAGTACTTC.